This T cell receptor beta chain was captured in a study of CD8+CD57+ T cells in acquired aplastic anemia. Study-level information: Across the sorted CD4+ and CD8+ cells, DNA amounts averaged about 3.1 ug. Notes on the study in general: The number of CD8+ CDR3 sequences shared by patients and controls was under 35. Patients versus controls showed no significant CD8+ Simpson's diversity difference.

Trimming cost V 0 bases and J 2 bases, with 1 base left between them. There are 12 residues in the CDR3. The germline V gene encodes CDR1 SNHLY and CDR2 FYNNEI. As for this clonotype: The target antigen is unknown.

The patients chosen for sequencing had shown expansion of CD8+CD57+ cells (detected by flow cytometry). Among the patients, all had severe acquired aplastic anemia. Genomic DNA provided the template from which TCR beta VDJ and CDR3 profiles were obtained. TCRdb reprocessed the reads with MiXCR, giving one entry per CDR3 protein. The sample includes tens of thousands of distinct CDR3 sequences, approximately 70% of them seen just once. The sequenced sample consisted of sorted CD4+, CD8+, or CD8+CD57+ T cells (not recorded which) from PBMCs. V gene TRBV2 combines with J gene TRBJ2-5, with D uncertain. This sequence was found in a human donor with aplastic anemia. The CDR3 is CASSEAQETQYF. Written as DNA, the CDR3 is TGTGCCAGCAGTGAAGCACAAGAGACCCAGTACTTC.